The 8 T cell receptor beta chains presented below share a single source sample, sequenced in a study of blood T cells in healthy people across ages. The second PCR ran about 6 to 11 cycles with a sample-barcoded 5' primer and J-beta primers. TCRdb redid the calling of the 5' RACE reads with MiXCR, one entry per CDR3 protein. The sample carries 780,000 or so distinct CDR3 sequences, around half recorded once. The specimen sequenced was blood. These receptors all come from an elderly man in good health.

This clonotype was seen a handful of times. The V call is TRBV5-1, the J call TRBJ2-1; D gene uncertain. The CDR3 spans 16 residues. V was clipped by 2 bases and J by 0 bases, with 12 bases between them. Germline CDR1 reads SGHRS; CDR2 reads YFSETQ. CDR3: CASSLGFQASYNEQFF. CDR3 nucleotides: TGCGCCAGCAGCTTAGGGTTTCAAGCCTCCTACAATGAGCAGTTCTTC.

The chain has TRBV27 and TRBJ2-1; D may match TRBD1 or TRBD2 (6 bases each). Germline CDR1 reads MNHEY; CDR2 reads SMNVEV (reference sequence). V was trimmed by 5 bases and J by 13 bases, leaving 21 bases between them. The CDR3 loop spans 14 amino acids. DNA for the CDR3: TGTGCCAGCAGTGAGGGGGGCTCCGGAGAGACCCAGTTCTTC. This sequence encodes CASSEGGSGETQFF.

This clonotype was counted a few times. The V gene is TRBV2, the J gene TRBJ2-3; tentatively, D is TRBD2 (6 bases). This CDR3 contains 14 residues. Trimming cost V 3 bases and J 5 bases, with 12 bases left between them. Germline lookup yields CDR1 SNHLY and CDR2 FYNNEI. CDR3 nucleotides: TGTGCCAGCAGTGATCGGGAGACCTTAGATACGCAGTATTTT. Translated: CASSDRETLDTQYF.

This chain uses TRBV6-2 or TRBV6-3 with TRBJ2-7; the match to TRBD2 covers 11 bases. The J call may be incorrect, as the DNA end agrees better with TRBJ2-5. This CDR3 has 22 amino acids. Germline loops: CDR1 MNHEY, CDR2 SVGEGT. CDR3 sequence (DNA): TGTGCCAGCAGTAAGACAACGACCGGGACTAGCGGAGAAGGGGGGATTTGGGAGACCCAGTACTTC. Translating gives CASSKTTTGTSGEGGIWETQYF.

The chain links TRBV24-1 to TRBJ2-1; D is unresolved. From germline, CDR1 is KGHDR and CDR2 SFDVKD. Trimming took 9 bases from V and 0 from J, leaving 11 bases between them. The CDR3 is 14 amino acids. CDR3 protein: CATRGSSSYNEQFF. CDR3 DNA: TGTGCCACCCGCGGATCGAGCTCCTACAATGAGCAGTTCTTC.

V is TRBV11-3 and J is TRBJ2-1; D is ambiguous. V was cut by 5 bases and J by 8 bases, with 7 bases left in between. In germline, CDR1 is SGHNT, CDR2 YENEEA. The CDR3 is 11 residues long. The CDR3 nucleotides are TGTGCCAGCAGCAGTAGTGATGAGCAGTTCTTC. It translates to CASSSSDEQFF.

The chain has TRBV16 and TRBJ2-1; D unclear. V was cut by 4 bases and J by 0 bases, with 13 bases left in between. Germline loops: CDR1 KGHSY, CDR2 FQNENV. The CDR3 has 16 amino acids. The CDR3 sequence is CASSPEVPNSYNEQFF. The CDR3 bases are TGTGCCAGCAGCCCAGAGGTTCCTAACTCCTACAATGAGCAGTTCTTC.

A few counts support this clonotype. The rearrangement joins TRBV21-1 to TRBJ1-2; the table's D call of TRBD1 was not tested on the DNA. TRBV21-1 is a pseudogene. This CDR3 comprises 13 residues. The CDR3 DNA is TGTGCCAGCAGCAAAGTTCGTCCCGACGGCTACACCTTC. It is translated as CASSKVRPDGYTF.